Following are 9 T cell receptor beta chains from one sample sequenced in a study of regulatory T cells in long-lasting Graves disease. Time point: persistent/refractory GD, antithyroid drugs over 5 years with positive TRAb. The TCR library was made from RNA extracted from PBMCs. Both iRepertoire HTBI primers and Arm-PCR of CDR3 regions were used to build the TCR beta libraries. TCRdb independently ran MiXCR on the multiplex PCR reads; one entry per CDR3 protein. The data show about 470,000 distinct CDR3 sequences, with 20% seen just once and approximately 7.8% held by the top ten. The specimen was peripheral blood mononuclear cells (PBMCs), collected when the disease was refractory, from a patient treated with antithyroid drugs. These receptors all stem from a female donor with Graves disease.

The sample holds a few counts of this clonotype. CDR3 bases: TGCAGTGCGGAGGGCCTTCTGGCCTACGAGCAGTACTTC. This codes for CSAEGLLAYEQYF. The V and J genes are TRBV20-1 and TRBJ2-7; D might be TRBD2 (6 bases). In germline, CDR1 is DFQATT, CDR2 SNEGSKA (reference sequence). This CDR3 has 13 amino acids. V was shortened by 6 bases and J by 2 bases, with 14 bases between the two germline ends.

This clonotype was counted many times. V gene TRBV29-1 combines with J gene TRBJ2-7, with D maybe TRBD2 (6 bases). The CDR3 totals 13 residues. V was pared by 3 bases and J by 4 bases, with 13 bases between. CDR1 is SQVTM and CDR2 is ANQGSEA in the germline V gene. The CDR3 region is CSVETRNEYEQYF. The CDR3 region has the DNA TGCAGCGTTGAGACTAGGAACGAATACGAGCAGTACTTC.

This clonotype was recorded at least ten times. This chain joins TRBV3-1 and TRBJ1-2, with D tentatively TRBD1 (6 bases). This CDR3 is built from 13 residues. V was trimmed by 6 bases and J by 6 bases, leaving 14 bases between them. The germline V gene has CDR1 LGHDT and CDR2 YNNKEL (reference sequence). CDR3 amino acids: CASRGGQTNGYTF. CDR3 nucleotides: TGTGCCAGCAGGGGTGGACAGACAAATGGCTACACCTTC.

This clonotype appeared many times. The CDR3 bases are TGTGCCAGCAGCTTTGCGACAGGGGGCGAGCAGTACTTC. Its protein is CASSFATGGEQYF. V and J are TRBV7-9 and TRBJ2-7; TRBD1 matches 9 bases. Trimming cost V 3 bases and J 6 bases; bases outside gene matches: 3. CDR3 length: 13 amino acids. Germline lookup yields CDR1 SEHNR and CDR2 FQNEAQ (reference sequence).

This clonotype was seen ten or more times. The chain joins TRBV12-3 or TRBV12-4 to TRBJ2-5; D uncertain. CDR3 size: 13 residues. Trimming left V 1 base short and J 5 bases short, with 8 bases between. Here the CDR3 DNA reads TGTGCCAGCAGTTTAGAGATGTGGGAGACCCAGTACTTC. Translated: CASSLEMWETQYF.

This clonotype was detected ten times or more. CDR3 coding DNA: TGTGCCAGCTCACCAATTTCTCAGACAGAGACCCAGTACTTC. This translates into CASSPISQTETQYF. V and J are TRBV18 and TRBJ2-5, with D uncertain. The germline V and J ends were trimmed by 2 bases and 4 bases, with 11 bases remaining between them. The CDR3 is 14 residues long. Germline CDR1 KGHSH, CDR2 LQKENI.

This chain connects TRBV12-3 or TRBV12-4 to TRBJ2-3; 9 nucleotides align to TRBD2. The CDR3 has 15 amino acids. V lost 6 bases to trimming and J lost 4 bases; unmatched junction nucleotides: 8. CDR3 coding DNA: TGTGCCAGCAGCGCCCTAGCGGGATCAGCAGATACGCAGTATTTT. It codes for CASSALAGSADTQYF.

The chain employs TRBV18 and TRBJ1-2; a weak D match, TRBD1 (6 bases). The CDR3 runs to 13 residues. Germline V lookup: CDR1 KGHSH, CDR2 LQKENI. The V end lost 4 bases, the J end lost 4 bases, and 10 bases lay between the germline ends. The CDR3 sequence is CASSQQGRYGYTF. The CDR3 DNA sequence: TGTGCCAGCTCACAACAGGGCCGCTATGGCTACACCTTC.

The CDR3 spells CASSPAWRNTGELFF. The CDR3 region has the DNA TGTGCCAGCAGCCCCGCCTGGAGGAACACCGGGGAGCTGTTTTTT. The chain links TRBV11-1 to TRBJ2-2; D gene uncertain. Germline lookup yields CDR1 SGHAT and CDR2 FQDESV (reference sequence). The CDR3 has 15 residues. Trimming stripped 5 bases from V and 1 base from J, with 11 bases between.